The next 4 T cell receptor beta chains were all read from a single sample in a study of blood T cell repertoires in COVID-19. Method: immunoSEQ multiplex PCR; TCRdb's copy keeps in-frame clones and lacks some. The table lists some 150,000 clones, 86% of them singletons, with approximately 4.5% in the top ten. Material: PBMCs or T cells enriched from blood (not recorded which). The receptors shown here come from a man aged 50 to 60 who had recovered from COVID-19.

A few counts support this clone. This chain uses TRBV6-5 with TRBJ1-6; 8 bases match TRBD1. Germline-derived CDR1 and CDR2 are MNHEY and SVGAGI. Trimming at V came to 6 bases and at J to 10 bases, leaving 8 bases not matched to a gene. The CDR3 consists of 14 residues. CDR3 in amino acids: CASRPQGARSPLHF. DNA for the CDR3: TGTGCCAGCAGACCTCAGGGGGCAAGGTCACCCCTCCACTTT.

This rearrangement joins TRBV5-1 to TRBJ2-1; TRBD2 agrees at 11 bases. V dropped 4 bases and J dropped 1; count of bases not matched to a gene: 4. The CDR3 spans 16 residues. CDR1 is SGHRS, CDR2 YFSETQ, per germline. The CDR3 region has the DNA TGCGCCAGCAGCACCCGGACTAGCGGGTCCTACAATGAGCAGTTCTTC. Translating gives CASSTRTSGSYNEQFF.

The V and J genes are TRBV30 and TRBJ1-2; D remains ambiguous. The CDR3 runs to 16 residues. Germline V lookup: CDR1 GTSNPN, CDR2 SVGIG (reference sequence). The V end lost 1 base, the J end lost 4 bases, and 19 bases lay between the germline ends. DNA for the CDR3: TGTGCCTGGAGTGCGGACTTGACTTTCCCCGCCTATGGCTACACCTTC. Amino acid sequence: CAWSADLTFPAYGYTF.

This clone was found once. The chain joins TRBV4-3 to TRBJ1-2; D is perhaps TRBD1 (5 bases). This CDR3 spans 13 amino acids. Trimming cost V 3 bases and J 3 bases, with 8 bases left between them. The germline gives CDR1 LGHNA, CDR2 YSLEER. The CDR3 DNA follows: TGCGCCAGCAGCCAGCAGGGTTACTATGGCTACACCTTC. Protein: CASSQQGYYGYTF.